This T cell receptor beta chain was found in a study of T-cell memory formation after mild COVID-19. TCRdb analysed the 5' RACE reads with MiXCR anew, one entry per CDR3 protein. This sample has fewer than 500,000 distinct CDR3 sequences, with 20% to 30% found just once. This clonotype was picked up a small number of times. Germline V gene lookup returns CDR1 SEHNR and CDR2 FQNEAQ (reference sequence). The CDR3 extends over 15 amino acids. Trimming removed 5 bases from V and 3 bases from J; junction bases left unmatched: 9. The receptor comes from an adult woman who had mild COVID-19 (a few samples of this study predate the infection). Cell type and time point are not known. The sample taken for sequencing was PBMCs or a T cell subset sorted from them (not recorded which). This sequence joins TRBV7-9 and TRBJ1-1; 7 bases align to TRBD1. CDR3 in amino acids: CASSISGGKYTEAFF. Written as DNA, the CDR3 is TGTGCCAGCAGCATCTCAGGGGGGAAGTACACTGAAGCTTTCTTT.